This T cell receptor (beta chain) is from a study of blood T cell repertoires in COVID-19. Overall study context: COVID-19 samples from acute and convalescent phases originated in the United States, Italy and Spain. PBMCs, B-cell-depleted T cells, or T cells were the source of the cDNA or gDNA that made up the material.

Per the study methods: The assay estimated nucleated cells by amplifying reference gene primers. The data were produced by immunoSEQ multiplex PCR, yet TCRdb's version contains in-frame clones alone and is incomplete. V, J and clone size are taken as reported in that table, and D and trimming were inferred from the DNA itself. Of about 160,000 clones listed, around 74% are singletons. The V gene's germline CDR1 is KGHSH and CDR2 LQKENI. CDR3 length: 12 residues. Trimming shortened V by 6 bases and J by 2 bases, and 6 bases separated the two germline ends. This TCR derives from a woman in her sixties or seventies with COVID-19, enrolled during active disease. The chain links TRBV18 to TRBJ2-3; D is undetermined. The sample taken for sequencing was peripheral blood. The CDR3 protein is CASSHSTDTQYF. The CDR3 DNA follows: TGTGCCAGCTCCCACTCCACAGATACGCAGTATTTT.